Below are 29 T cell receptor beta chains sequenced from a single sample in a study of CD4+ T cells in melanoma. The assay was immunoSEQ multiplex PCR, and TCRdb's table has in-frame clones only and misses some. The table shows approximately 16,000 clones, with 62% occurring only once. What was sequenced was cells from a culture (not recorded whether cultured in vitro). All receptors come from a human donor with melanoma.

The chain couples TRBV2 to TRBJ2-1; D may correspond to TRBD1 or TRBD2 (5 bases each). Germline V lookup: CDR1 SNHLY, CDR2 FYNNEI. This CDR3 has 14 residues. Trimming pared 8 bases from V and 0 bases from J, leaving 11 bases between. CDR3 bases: TGTGCCAGCCGTAAGGGGAGCTCCTACAATGAGCAGTTCTTC. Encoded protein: CASRKGSSYNEQFF.

The CDR3 DNA follows: TGTGCCAGCAGCCAAGGACTGCTAGCGGGGGGGACCTACGAGCAGTACTTC. This sequence encodes CASSQGLLAGGTYEQYF. V and J are TRBV14 and TRBJ2-7; TRBD2 matches 12 bases. V lost 1 base, J lost 2 bases, and 6 bases stayed unmatched. This CDR3 has 17 residues. Germline loops: CDR1 SGHDN, CDR2 FVKESK.

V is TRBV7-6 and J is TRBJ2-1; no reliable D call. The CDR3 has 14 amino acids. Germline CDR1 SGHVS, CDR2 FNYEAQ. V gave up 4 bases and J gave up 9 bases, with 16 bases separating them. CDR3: CASSSSGPRGEQFF. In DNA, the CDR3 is TGTGCCAGCAGCTCGTCCGGGCCGCGCGGTGAGCAGTTCTTC. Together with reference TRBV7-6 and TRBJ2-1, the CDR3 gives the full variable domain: GAGVSQSPRYKVTKRGQDVALRCDPISGHVSLYWYRQALGQGPEFLTYFNYEAQQDKSGLPNDRFSAERPEGSISTLTIQRTEQRDSAMYRCASSSSGPRGEQFFGPGTRLTVL.

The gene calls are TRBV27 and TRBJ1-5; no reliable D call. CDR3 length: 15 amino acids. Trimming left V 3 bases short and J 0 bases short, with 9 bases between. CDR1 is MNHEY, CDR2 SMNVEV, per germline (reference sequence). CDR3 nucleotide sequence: TGTGCCAGCAGTTTGCAGGCCACTAGCAATCAGCCCCAGCATTTT. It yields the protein CASSLQATSNQPQHF.

The CDR3 reads CASSRTSGGYNEQFF. The DNA for the CDR3 is TGTGCCAGTAGTCGTACTAGCGGGGGTTACAATGAGCAGTTCTTC. V gene TRBV19 combines with J gene TRBJ2-1; 11 nucleotides line up with TRBD2. CDR1 LNHDA and CDR2 SQIVND come from the germline V gene (reference sequence). This CDR3 has 15 amino acids. Losses at the gene ends were 5 bases for V and 4 bases for J; bases not matched to a gene: 4.

The CDR3 protein is CASSLALGQGTDTQYF. The CDR3 DNA sequence: TGTGCCAGCAGCTTAGCATTAGGCCAGGGAACAGATACGCAGTATTTT. This chain links TRBV7-9 with TRBJ2-3; the D gene is possibly TRBD1 (5 bases). CDR1 is SEHNR, CDR2 FQNEAQ, per germline (reference sequence). The CDR3 has 16 residues. V was clipped by 0 bases and J by 3 bases, with 13 bases between them. Drawing the rest from reference TRBV7-9 and TRBJ2-3, the complete variable domain is DTGVSQNPRHKITKRGQNVTFRCDPISEHNRLYWYRQTLGQGPEFLTYFQNEAQLEKSRLLSDRFSAERPKGSFSTLEIQRTEQGDSAMYLCASSLALGQGTDTQYFGPGTRLTVL.

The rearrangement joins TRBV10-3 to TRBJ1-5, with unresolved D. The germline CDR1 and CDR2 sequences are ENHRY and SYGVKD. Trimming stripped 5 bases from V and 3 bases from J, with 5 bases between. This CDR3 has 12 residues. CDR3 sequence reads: CAISNTNQPQHF. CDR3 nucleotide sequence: TGTGCCATCAGTAACACCAATCAGCCCCAGCATTTT.

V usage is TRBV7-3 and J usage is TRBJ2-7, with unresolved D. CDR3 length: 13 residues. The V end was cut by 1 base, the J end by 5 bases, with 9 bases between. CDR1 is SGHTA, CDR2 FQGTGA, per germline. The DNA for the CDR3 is TGTGCCAGCAGCTTAATCGCCCAGGACGAGCAGTACTTC. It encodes CASSLIAQDEQYF.

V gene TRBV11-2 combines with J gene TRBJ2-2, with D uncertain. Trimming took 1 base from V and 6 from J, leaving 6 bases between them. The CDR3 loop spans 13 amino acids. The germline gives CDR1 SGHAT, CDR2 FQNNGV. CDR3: CASSLVLAGELFF. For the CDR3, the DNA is TGTGCCAGCAGCTTAGTTTTAGCCGGGGAGCTGTTTTTT.

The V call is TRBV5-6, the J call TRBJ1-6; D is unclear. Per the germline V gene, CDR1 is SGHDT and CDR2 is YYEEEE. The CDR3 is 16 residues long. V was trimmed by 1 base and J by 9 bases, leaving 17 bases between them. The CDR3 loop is CASSLFTGSGASPLHF. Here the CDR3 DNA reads TGTGCCAGCAGCTTGTTTACGGGGTCCGGAGCTTCACCCCTCCACTTT.

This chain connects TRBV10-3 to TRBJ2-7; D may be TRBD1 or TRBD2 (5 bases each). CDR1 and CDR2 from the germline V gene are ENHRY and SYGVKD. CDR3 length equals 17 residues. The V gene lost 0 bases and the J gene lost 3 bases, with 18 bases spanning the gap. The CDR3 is CAISESFGDGGGYEQYF. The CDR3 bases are TGTGCCATCAGTGAGTCTTTCGGGGACGGTGGGGGCTACGAGCAGTACTTC.

CDR3 coding DNA: TGTGCCTGGGCCCGGACTAGCAGGTCCTACGAGCAGTACTTC. Encoded protein: CAWARTSRSYEQYF. The chain recombines TRBV30 with TRBJ2-7, with 8 nucleotides matching TRBD2. Germline V lookup: CDR1 GTSNPN, CDR2 SVGIG (reference sequence). J gave up 1 base and V 5 bases, and 7 bases lay outside the gene matches. The CDR3 has 14 residues. Together with reference TRBV30 and TRBJ2-7, the CDR3 gives the full variable domain: SQTIHQWPATLVQPVGSPLSLECTVEGTSNPNLYWYRQAAGRGLQLLFYSVGIGQISSEVPQNLSASRPQDRQFILSSKKLLLSDSGFYLCAWARTSRSYEQYFGPGTRLTVT.

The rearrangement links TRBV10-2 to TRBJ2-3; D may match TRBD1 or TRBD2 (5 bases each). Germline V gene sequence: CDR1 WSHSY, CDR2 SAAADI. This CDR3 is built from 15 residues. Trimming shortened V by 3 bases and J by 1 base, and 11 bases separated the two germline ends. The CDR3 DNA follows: TGCGCCAGCAGTGATTGGGGGTATGGCACAGATACGCAGTATTTT. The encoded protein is CASSDWGYGTDTQYF.

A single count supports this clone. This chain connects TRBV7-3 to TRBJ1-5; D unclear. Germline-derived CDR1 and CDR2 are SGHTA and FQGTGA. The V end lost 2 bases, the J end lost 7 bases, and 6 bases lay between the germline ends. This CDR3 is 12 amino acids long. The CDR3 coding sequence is TGTGCCAGCAGCTTAGCAGGACAGCCCCAGCATTTT. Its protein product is CASSLAGQPQHF.

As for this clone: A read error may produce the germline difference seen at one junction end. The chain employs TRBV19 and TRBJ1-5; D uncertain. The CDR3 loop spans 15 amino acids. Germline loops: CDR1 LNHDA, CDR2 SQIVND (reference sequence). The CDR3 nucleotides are TGTGCCAGTACTACGGGGTGGGGTAGCGATCAGCCCCAGCATTTT. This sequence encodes CASTTGWGSDQPQHF.

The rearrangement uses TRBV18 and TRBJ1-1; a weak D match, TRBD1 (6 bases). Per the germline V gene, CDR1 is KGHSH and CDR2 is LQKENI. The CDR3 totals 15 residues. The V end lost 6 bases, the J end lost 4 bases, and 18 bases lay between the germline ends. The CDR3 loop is CASSQGRAQGTEAFF. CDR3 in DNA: TGTGCCAGCTCCCAAGGGCGTGCACAGGGCACTGAAGCTTTCTTT.

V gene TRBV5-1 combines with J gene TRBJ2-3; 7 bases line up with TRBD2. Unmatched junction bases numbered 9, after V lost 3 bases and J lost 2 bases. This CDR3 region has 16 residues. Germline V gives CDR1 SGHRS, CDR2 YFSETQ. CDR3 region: CASSSKRGRPTDTQYF. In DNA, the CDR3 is TGCGCCAGCAGCTCAAAGCGGGGAAGACCCACAGATACGCAGTATTTT. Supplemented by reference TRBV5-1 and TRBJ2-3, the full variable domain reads KAGVTQTPRYLIKTRGQQVTLSCSPISGHRSVSWYQQTPGQGLQFLFEYFSETQRNKGNFPGRFSGRQFSNSRSEMNVSTLELGDSALYLCASSSKRGRPTDTQYFGPGTRLTVL.

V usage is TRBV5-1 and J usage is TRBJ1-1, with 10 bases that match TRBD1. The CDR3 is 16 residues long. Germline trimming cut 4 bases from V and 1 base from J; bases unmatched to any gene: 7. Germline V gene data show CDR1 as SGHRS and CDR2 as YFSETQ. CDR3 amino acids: CASSRDRGSGNTEAFF. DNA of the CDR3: TGCGCCAGCAGCCGGGACAGGGGTTCTGGGAACACTGAAGCTTTCTTT.

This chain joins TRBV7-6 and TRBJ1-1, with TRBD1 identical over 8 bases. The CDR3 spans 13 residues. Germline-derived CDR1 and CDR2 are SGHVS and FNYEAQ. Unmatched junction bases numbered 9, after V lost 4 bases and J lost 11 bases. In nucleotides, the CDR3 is TGTGCCAGCAGCTCCAGACAGGGGCGGGAGGCTTTCTTT. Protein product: CASSSRQGREAFF.

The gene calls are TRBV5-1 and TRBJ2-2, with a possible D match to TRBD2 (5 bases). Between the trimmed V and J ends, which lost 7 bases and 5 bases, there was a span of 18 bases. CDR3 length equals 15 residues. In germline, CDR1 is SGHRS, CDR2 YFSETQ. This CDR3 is CASQQPISGTGELFF. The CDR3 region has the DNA TGCGCCAGCCAGCAACCCATATCGGGAACCGGGGAGCTGTTTTTT.

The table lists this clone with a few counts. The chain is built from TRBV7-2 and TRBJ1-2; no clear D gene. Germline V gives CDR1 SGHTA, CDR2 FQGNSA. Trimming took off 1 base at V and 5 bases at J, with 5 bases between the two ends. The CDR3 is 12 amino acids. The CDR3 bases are TGTGCCAGCAGCTTAGAAGGGTATGGCTACACCTTC. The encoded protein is CASSLEGYGYTF.

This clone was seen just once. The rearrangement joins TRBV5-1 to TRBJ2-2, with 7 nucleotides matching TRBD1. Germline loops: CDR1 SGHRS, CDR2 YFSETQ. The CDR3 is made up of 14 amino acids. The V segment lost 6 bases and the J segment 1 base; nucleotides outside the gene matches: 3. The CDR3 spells CASMRQGNTGELFF. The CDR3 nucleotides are TGCGCCAGCATGAGACAGGGGAACACCGGGGAGCTGTTTTTT.

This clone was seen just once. The CDR3 loop is CASGSVQGLNTEAFF. CDR3 nucleotide sequence: TGTGCCAGCGGATCTGTACAGGGTCTGAACACTGAAGCTTTCTTT. The chain combines TRBV5-4 with TRBJ1-1, with D possibly being TRBD1 (6 bases). V lost 7 bases and J 0 bases, leaving 16 bases between the germline ends. CDR3 length: 15 residues. Germline values: CDR1 SGHNT, CDR2 YYREEE (reference sequence).

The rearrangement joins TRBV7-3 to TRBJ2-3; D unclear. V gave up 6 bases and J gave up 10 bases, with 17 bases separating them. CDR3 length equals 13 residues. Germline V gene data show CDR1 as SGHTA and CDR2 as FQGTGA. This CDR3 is CASSLARETPQYF. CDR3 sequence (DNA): TGTGCCAGCAGTCTGGCAAGGGAAACCCCGCAGTATTTT.

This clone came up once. The CDR3 nucleotides read TGTGCCAGTAGTATCGGGACAGGCACTAACTATGGCTACACCTTC. Its translation is CASSIGTGTNYGYTF. The rearrangement links TRBV19 to TRBJ1-2; 8 positions match TRBD1. The trim removed 3 bases at V and 0 bases at J, leaving 3 bases unmatched. The CDR3 covers 15 residues. Germline V CDR1 and CDR2: LNHDA, SQIVND (reference sequence).

The CDR3 DNA reads TGTGCCAGCAGTTACCGGGGTGGCCCCTACGAGCAGTACTTC. Translation: CASSYRGGPYEQYF. The rearrangement uses TRBV6-5 and TRBJ2-7, with D perhaps TRBD2 (5 bases). The CDR3 has 14 amino acids. Germline V gene sequence: CDR1 MNHEY, CDR2 SVGAGI. Between the trimmed V and J ends, which lost 2 bases and 2 bases, there was a span of 10 bases.

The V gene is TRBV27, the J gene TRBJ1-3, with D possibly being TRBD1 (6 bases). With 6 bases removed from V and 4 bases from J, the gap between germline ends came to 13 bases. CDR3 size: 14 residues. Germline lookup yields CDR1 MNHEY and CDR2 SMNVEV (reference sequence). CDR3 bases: TGTGCCAGCAGCCTACAGGGCGCCGGAAACACCATATATTTT. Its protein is CASSLQGAGNTIYF.

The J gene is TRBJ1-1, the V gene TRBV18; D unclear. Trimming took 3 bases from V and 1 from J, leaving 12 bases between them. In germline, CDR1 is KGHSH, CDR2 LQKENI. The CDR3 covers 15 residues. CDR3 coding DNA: TGTGCCAGCTCACCGTGGGAGACACCGAACACTGAAGCTTTCTTT. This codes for CASSPWETPNTEAFF. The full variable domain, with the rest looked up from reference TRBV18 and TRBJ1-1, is NAGVMQNPRHLVRRRGQEARLRCSPMKGHSHVYWYRQLPEEGLKFMVYLQKENIIDESGMPKERFSAEFPKEGPSILRIQQVVRGDSAAYFCASSPWETPNTEAFFGQGTRLTVV.

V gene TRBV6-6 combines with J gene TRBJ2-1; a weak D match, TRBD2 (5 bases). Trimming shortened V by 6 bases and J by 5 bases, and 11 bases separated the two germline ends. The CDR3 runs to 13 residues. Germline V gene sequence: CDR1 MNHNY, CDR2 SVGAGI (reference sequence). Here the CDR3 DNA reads TGTGCCAGCAGCCGAACTAGGGACAATGAGCAGTTCTTC. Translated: CASSRTRDNEQFF.